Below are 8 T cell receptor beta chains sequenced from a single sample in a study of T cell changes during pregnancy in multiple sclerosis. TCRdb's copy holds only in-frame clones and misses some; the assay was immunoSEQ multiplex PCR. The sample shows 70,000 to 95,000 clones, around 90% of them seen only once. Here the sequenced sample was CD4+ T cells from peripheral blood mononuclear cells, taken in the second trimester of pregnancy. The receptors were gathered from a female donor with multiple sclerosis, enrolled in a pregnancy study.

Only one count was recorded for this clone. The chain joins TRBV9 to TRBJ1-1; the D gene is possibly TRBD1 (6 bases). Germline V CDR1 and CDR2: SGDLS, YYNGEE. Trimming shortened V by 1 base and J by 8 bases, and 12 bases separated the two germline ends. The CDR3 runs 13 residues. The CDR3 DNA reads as TGTGCCAGCAGCGTAAAGTCGGGGGGCGAAGCTTTCTTT. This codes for CASSVKSGGEAFF.

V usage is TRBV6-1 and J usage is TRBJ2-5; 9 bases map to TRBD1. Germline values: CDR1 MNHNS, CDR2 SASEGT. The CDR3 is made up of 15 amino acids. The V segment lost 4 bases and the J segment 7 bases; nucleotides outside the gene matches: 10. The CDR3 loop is CASSGTGTGLGTQYF. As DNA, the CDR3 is TGTGCCAGCAGTGGCACCGGGACAGGGCTGGGGACCCAGTACTTC.

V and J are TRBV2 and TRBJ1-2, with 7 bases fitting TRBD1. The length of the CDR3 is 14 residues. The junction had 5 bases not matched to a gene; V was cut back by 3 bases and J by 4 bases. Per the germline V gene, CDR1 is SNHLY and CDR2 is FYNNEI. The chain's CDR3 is CASSEAAGGYGYTF. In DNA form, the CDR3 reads TGTGCCAGCAGTGAGGCGGCAGGGGGCTATGGCTACACCTTC.

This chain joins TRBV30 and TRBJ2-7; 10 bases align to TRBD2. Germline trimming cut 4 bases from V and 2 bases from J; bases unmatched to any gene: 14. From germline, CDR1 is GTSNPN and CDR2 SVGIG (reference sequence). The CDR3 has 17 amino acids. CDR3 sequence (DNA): TGTGCCTGGACTCCTTCAGTGACTAGCGGGCCGACCTACGAGCAGTACTTC. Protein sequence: CAWTPSVTSGPTYEQYF.

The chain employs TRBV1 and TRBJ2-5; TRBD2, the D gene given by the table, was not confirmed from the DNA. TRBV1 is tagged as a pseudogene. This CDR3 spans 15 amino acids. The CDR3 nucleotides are TGCACCAGCAGCCCCAAGGTAGCGGGCAGAGAGACCCAGTACTTC. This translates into CTSSPKVAGRETQYF.

The CDR3 region is CASSSIGTRGGETQYF. The CDR3 DNA is TGTGCCAGCAGTTCCATAGGGACTAGAGGGGGAGAGACCCAGTACTTC. The chain recombines TRBV28 with TRBJ2-5, with TRBD2 matching 8 bases. Germline values: CDR1 MDHEN, CDR2 SYDVKM. The CDR3 runs 16 residues. V lost 4 bases and J lost 4; bases outside the gene matches: 11. The full variable domain, in which reference TRBV28 and TRBJ2-5 provide the parts outside the CDR3, is DVKVTQSSRYLVKRTGEKVFLECVQDMDHENMFWYRQDPGLGLRLIYFSYDVKMKEKGDIPEGYSVSREKKERFSLILESASTNQTSMYLCASSSIGTRGGETQYFGPGTRLLVL.

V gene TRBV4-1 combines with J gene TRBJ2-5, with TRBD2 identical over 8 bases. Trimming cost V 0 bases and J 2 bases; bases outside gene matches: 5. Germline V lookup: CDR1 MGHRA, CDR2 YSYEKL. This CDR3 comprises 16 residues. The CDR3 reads CASSQDKLAVQETQYF. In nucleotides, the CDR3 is TGCGCCAGCAGCCAAGATAAACTAGCGGTACAAGAGACCCAGTACTTC.

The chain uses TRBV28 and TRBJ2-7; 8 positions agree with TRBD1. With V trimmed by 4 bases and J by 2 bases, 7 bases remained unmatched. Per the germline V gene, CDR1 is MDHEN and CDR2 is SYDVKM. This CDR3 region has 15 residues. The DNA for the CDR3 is TGTGCCAGCAGTTCCTCTGGACAGGGCCCCTACGAGCAGTACTTC. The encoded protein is CASSSSGQGPYEQYF. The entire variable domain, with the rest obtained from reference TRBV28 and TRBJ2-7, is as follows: DVKVTQSSRYLVKRTGEKVFLECVQDMDHENMFWYRQDPGLGLRLIYFSYDVKMKEKGDIPEGYSVSREKKERFSLILESASTNQTSMYLCASSSSGQGPYEQYFGPGTRLTVT.